The 5 T cell receptor beta chains listed next were all sequenced from one sample in a study of T cells after yellow fever vaccination. TCRdb re-analysed the 5' RACE reads in MiXCR, keeping a single row per CDR3 protein. The repertoire holds hundreds of thousands of distinct CDR3 sequences, roughly 14% seen once, with around 15% in the top ten. Sequencing was performed on PBMCs, taken on the day of the yellow fever booster vaccination. The receptors here all came from a man younger than 45 who received the YFV17D yellow fever vaccine.

This clonotype was recorded a few times. This chain links TRBV2 with TRBJ2-6; the match to TRBD1 covers 7 bases. With 4 bases clipped from V and 0 bases from J, the junction kept 12 bases outside the gene matches. This CDR3 spans 19 amino acids. The V gene's germline CDR1 is SNHLY and CDR2 FYNNEI. The CDR3 sequence is CASSVSWDRLVSGANVLTF. Here the CDR3 DNA reads TGTGCCAGCAGTGTATCATGGGACAGATTAGTCTCTGGGGCCAACGTCCTGACTTTC. The complete variable domain, with remaining parts taken from reference TRBV2 and TRBJ2-6, reads EPEVTQTPSHQVTQMGQEVILRCVPISNHLYFYWYRQILGQKVEFLVSFYNNEISEKSEIFDDQFSVERPDGSNFTLKIRSTKLEDSAMYFCASSVSWDRLVSGANVLTFGAGSRLTVL.

This clonotype was observed many times. The V and J genes are TRBV15 and TRBJ2-2, with 7 bases matching TRBD2. V was pared by 5 bases and J by 2 bases, with 8 bases of the junction left unmatched. Germline CDR1 is LNHNV and CDR2 is YYDKDF (reference sequence). This CDR3 has 16 residues. CDR3 residues: CATSVLASYNTGELFF. The CDR3, as DNA: TGTGCCACCAGCGTACTAGCGTCTTACAACACCGGGGAGCTGTTTTTT. Drawing the rest from reference TRBV15 and TRBJ2-2, the complete variable domain is DAMVIQNPRYQVTQFGKPVTLSCSQTLNHNVMYWYQQKSSQAPKLLFHYYDKDFNNEADTPDNFQSRRPNTSFCFLDIRSPGLGDTAMYLCATSVLASYNTGELFFGEGSRLTVL.

The V call is TRBV6-2 or TRBV6-3, the J call TRBJ2-2, with 9 bases that match TRBD2. Germline V gives CDR1 MNHEY, CDR2 SVGEGT. J was trimmed by 7 bases and V by 6 bases; bases with no gene match: 12. The CDR3 contains 16 residues. CDR3: CASSPWGLAKGGELFF. The CDR3 bases are TGTGCCAGCAGCCCTTGGGGACTAGCAAAAGGCGGGGAGCTGTTTTTT.

The chain uses TRBV7-2 and TRBJ2-1; D call uncertain. CDR3 length: 15 residues. Per the germline V gene, CDR1 is SGHTA and CDR2 is FQGNSA. The ends were cut back, 7 bases at V and 8 bases at J, with 21 bases in the middle. The CDR3 DNA follows: TGTGCCAGCACTCTCCGAAGGGCGGATCCGCATGAGCAGTTCTTC. Its protein is CASTLRRADPHEQFF.

This clonotype was picked up many times. The CDR3 sequence: CASSYPRTSGGAVPYNEQFF. In DNA form, the CDR3 reads TGTGCCAGCAGTTACCCTCGGACTAGCGGGGGGGCCGTTCCCTACAATGAGCAGTTCTTC. J is TRBJ2-1 and V is TRBV6-2 or TRBV6-3; 15 bases align to TRBD2. V was clipped by 2 bases and J by 2 bases; unmatched bases: 10. There are 20 residues in the CDR3. Germline CDR1 reads MNHEY; CDR2 reads SVGEGT.